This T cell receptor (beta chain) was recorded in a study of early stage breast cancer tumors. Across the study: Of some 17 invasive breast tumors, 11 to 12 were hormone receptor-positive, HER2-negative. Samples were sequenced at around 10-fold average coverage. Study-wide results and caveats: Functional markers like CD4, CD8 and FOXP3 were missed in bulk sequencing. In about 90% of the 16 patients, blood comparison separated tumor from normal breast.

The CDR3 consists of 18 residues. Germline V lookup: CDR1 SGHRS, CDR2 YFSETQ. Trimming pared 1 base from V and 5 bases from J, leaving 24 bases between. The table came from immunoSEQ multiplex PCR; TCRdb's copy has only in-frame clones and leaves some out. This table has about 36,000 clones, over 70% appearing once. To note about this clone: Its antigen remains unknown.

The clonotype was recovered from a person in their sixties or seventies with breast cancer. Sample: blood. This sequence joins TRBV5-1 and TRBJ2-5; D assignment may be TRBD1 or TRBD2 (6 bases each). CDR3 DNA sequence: TGCGCCAGCAGCTTGAACAGATTAGAGGGGGGTTCCGATGAGACCCAGTACTTC. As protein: CASSLNRLEGGSDETQYF.